This TCR beta chain was documented in a study of PD-1 blockade in mismatch repair-deficient tumors. Study at large: Patients had 11 to 13 mismatch repair-deficient cancer types and were previously treated and progressing. Overall study findings and caveats: After pembrolizumab, tumor-resident clones rose rapidly, then generally contracted before radiologic responses.

Mismatch repair deficiency was confirmed in all patients, by PCR or immunohistochemistry. TCR sequencing covered a few patients who responded to pembrolizumab. As regards this clone: Its target is not known.

V shed 6 bases and J shed 9 bases, with 10 bases lying between them. Germline V CDR1 and CDR2: SGHRS, YFSETQ. There are 11 residues in the CDR3. The repertoire was sequenced with immunoSEQ multiplex PCR; TCRdb's copy has only in-frame clones and lacks some. The repertoire holds tens of thousands of clones, with roughly 80% as singletons. This specimen was PBMCs, taken before pembrolizumab treatment. This TCR came from an adult with mismatch repair-deficient cancer. J is TRBJ2-4 and V is TRBV5-1, with D perhaps matching TRBD2 (5 bases). The CDR3 DNA is TGCGCCAGCAAGGAGGAAGGCATTCAGTACTTC. This encodes CASKEEGIQYF.